Listed below are T cell receptor beta chains from one sample, sequenced in a study of PD-1 blockade in classical Hodgkin lymphoma. Repertoires were generated with immunoSEQ multiplex PCR, while TCRdb's copy carries only in-frame clones and drops some. The sample carries 25,000 to 30,000 clones, around 67% recorded once. This specimen consisted of peripheral blood mononuclear cells (PBMCs), obtained before the second cycle of nivolumab. The receptors originated from a human donor with classical Hodgkin lymphoma. Each CDR3 is given without its conserved first and last residue. The D gene is left open where the match is weak.

v_call: TRBV28
cdr3_length: 11
j_call: TRBJ1-5
d_call: .
cdr3_aa: ASRGGLHQPQH

v_call: TRBV19
cdr3_length: 11
j_call: TRBJ1-2
d_call: .
cdr3_aa: ASSMQVGGGYT

v_call: TRBV7-2
cdr3_length: 14
j_call: TRBJ1-3
d_call: TRBD1
cdr3_aa: ASSLYRGQSGNTIY

v_call: TRBV28
cdr3_length: 12
j_call: TRBJ2-1
d_call: .
cdr3_aa: ASSFLRSYNEQF

v_call: TRBV6-5
cdr3_length: 12
j_call: TRBJ2-3
d_call: .
cdr3_aa: ASSWTEPTDTQY

v_call: TRBV28
cdr3_length: 12
j_call: TRBJ2-7
d_call: .
cdr3_aa: ASTPGTPLSEQY

v_call: TRBV28
cdr3_length: 12
j_call: TRBJ1-3
d_call: .
cdr3_aa: ASSFATGGNTIY

v_call: TRBV18
cdr3_length: 12
j_call: TRBJ1-1
d_call: .
cdr3_aa: ASSPPGSYTEAF

v_call: TRBV10-1
cdr3_length: 13
j_call: TRBJ1-1
d_call: .
cdr3_aa: ASRPLRGLILEAF

v_call: TRBV30
cdr3_length: 12
j_call: TRBJ1-2
d_call: .
cdr3_aa: AWSAQGYGYGYT

v_call: TRBV11-2
cdr3_length: 13
j_call: TRBJ2-2
d_call: .
cdr3_aa: ASRSLGGRTGELF

v_call: TRBV7-2
cdr3_length: 13
j_call: TRBJ2-3
d_call: .
cdr3_aa: ASSRVWEPADTQY

v_call: TRBV19
cdr3_length: 13
j_call: TRBJ1-5
d_call: .
cdr3_aa: ASSIRVYSNQPQH

v_call: TRBV28
cdr3_length: 13
j_call: TRBJ2-4
d_call: .
cdr3_aa: ASSLMGLAKNIQY

v_call: TRBV10-3
cdr3_length: 11
j_call: TRBJ1-3
d_call: .
cdr3_aa: AIRQGIGNTIY

v_call: TRBV19
cdr3_length: 11
j_call: TRBJ1-2
d_call: .
cdr3_aa: ASSIVELGGYT

v_call: TRBV5-4
cdr3_length: 13
j_call: TRBJ2-2
d_call: TRBD1
cdr3_aa: ASSLVTGGTGELF

v_call: TRBV19
cdr3_length: 12
j_call: TRBJ2-1
d_call: TRBD2
cdr3_aa: ASIRGGQYNEQF

v_call: TRBV5-1
cdr3_length: 13
j_call: TRBJ1-4
d_call: .
cdr3_aa: ASSLEGRTNEKLF

v_call: TRBV30
cdr3_length: 12
j_call: TRBJ2-7
d_call: TRBD1
cdr3_aa: AWSVRTGGYEQY

v_call: TRBV27
cdr3_length: 10
j_call: TRBJ2-7
d_call: .
cdr3_aa: ASSRGGYEQY

v_call: TRBV28
cdr3_length: 13
j_call: TRBJ2-7
d_call: TRBD1
cdr3_aa: ASSSTGTGSYEQY

v_call: TRBV19
cdr3_length: 12
j_call: TRBJ1-2
d_call: .
cdr3_aa: ASRPDYYDYGYT

v_call: TRBV19
cdr3_length: 12
j_call: TRBJ2-3
d_call: .
cdr3_aa: ASSTDGSTDTQY

v_call: TRBV4-2
cdr3_length: 13
j_call: TRBJ1-5
d_call: TRBD1
cdr3_aa: ASSQEWAGGQPQH

v_call: TRBV11-2
cdr3_length: 13
j_call: TRBJ2-1
d_call: TRBD2
cdr3_aa: ATSTNSGGYNEQF

v_call: TRBV4-3
cdr3_length: 14
j_call: TRBJ1-1
d_call: .
cdr3_aa: ASSQGAGLGNTEAF

v_call: TRBV5-4
cdr3_length: 12
j_call: TRBJ1-4
d_call: TRBD1
cdr3_aa: ASSVGQGEEKLF

v_call: TRBV5-1
cdr3_length: 13
j_call: TRBJ2-4
d_call: .
cdr3_aa: ASSLGLTDQDIQY

v_call: TRBV7-9
cdr3_length: 11
j_call: TRBJ2-1
d_call: .
cdr3_aa: ASGQFRAPEQF

v_call: TRBV7-3
cdr3_length: 11
j_call: TRBJ2-2
d_call: .
cdr3_aa: ASSLRLTGELF

v_call: TRBV19
cdr3_length: 14
j_call: TRBJ1-1
d_call: .
cdr3_aa: ASTARKGRGNTEAF

v_call: TRBV7-2
cdr3_length: 13
j_call: TRBJ2-5
d_call: .
cdr3_aa: ASSLDGLVQETQY

v_call: TRBV5-8
cdr3_length: 13
j_call: TRBJ2-7
d_call: TRBD1
cdr3_aa: ASSRTGTGGYEQY

v_call: TRBV6-5
cdr3_length: 12
j_call: TRBJ2-7
d_call: .
cdr3_aa: ASSTGRGFYEQY

v_call: TRBV28
cdr3_length: 14
j_call: TRBJ2-7
d_call: .
cdr3_aa: ASSLSPSVTSYEQY

v_call: TRBV10-3
cdr3_length: 14
j_call: TRBJ2-1
d_call: TRBD1
cdr3_aa: AISESGQGSYNEQF